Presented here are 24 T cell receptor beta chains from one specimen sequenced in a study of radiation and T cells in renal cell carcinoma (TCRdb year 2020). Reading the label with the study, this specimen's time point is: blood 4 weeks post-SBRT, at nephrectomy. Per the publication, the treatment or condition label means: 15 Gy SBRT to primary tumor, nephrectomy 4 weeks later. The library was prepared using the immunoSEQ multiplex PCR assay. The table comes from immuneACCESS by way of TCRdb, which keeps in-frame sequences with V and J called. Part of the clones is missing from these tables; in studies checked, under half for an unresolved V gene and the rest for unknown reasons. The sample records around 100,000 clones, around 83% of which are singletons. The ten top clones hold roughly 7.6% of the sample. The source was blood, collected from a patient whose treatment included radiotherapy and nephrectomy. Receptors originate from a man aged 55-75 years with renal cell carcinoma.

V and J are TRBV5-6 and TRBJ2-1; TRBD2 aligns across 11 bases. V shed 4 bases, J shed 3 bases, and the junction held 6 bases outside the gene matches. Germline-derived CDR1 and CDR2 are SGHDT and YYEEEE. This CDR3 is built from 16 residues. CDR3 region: CASSTVAGGGYNEQFF. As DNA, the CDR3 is TGTGCCAGCAGCACCGTAGCGGGAGGGGGCTACAATGAGCAGTTCTTC.

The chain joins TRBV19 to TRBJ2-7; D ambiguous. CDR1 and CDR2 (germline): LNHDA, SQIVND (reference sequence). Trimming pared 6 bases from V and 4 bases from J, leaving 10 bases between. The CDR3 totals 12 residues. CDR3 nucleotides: TGTGCCAGTAGAAGCCCCCGGTACGAGCAGTACTTC. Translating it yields CASRSPRYEQYF.

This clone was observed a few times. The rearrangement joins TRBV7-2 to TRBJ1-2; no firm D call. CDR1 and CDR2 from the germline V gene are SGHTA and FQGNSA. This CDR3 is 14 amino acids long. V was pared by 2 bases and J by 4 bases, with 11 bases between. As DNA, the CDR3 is TGTGCCAGCAGCTTACGGCCGTCGGGCTATGGCTACACCTTC. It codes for CASSLRPSGYGYTF.

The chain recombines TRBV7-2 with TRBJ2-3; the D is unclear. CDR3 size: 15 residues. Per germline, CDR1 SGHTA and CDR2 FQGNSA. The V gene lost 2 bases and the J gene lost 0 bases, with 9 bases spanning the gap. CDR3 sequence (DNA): TGTGCCAGCAGCTTATTGGGCTCTAGCACAGATACGCAGTATTTT. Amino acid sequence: CASSLLGSSTDTQYF.

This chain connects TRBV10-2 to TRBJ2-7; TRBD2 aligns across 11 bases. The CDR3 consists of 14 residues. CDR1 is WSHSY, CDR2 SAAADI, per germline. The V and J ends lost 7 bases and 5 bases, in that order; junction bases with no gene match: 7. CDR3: CASTHPTSGDEQYF. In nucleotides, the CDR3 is TGCGCCAGCACCCACCCGACTAGCGGGGACGAGCAGTACTTC.

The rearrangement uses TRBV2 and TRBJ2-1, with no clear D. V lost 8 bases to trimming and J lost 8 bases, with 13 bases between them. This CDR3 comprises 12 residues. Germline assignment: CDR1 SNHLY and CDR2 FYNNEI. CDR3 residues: CASGSGFYEQFF. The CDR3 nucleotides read TGTGCCAGCGGGTCTGGTTTTTATGAGCAGTTCTTC. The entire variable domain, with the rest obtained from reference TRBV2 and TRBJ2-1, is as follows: EPEVTQTPSHQVTQMGQEVILRCVPISNHLYFYWYRQILGQKVEFLVSFYNNEISEKSEIFDDQFSVERPDGSNFTLKIRSTKLEDSAMYFCASGSGFYEQFFGPGTRLTVL.

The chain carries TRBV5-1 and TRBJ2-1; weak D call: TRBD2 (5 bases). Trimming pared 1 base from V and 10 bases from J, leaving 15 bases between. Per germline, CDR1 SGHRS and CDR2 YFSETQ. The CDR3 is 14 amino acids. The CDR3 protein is CASSLFTSSGEQFF. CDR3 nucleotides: TGCGCCAGCAGCTTGTTCACTAGTTCGGGGGAGCAGTTCTTC. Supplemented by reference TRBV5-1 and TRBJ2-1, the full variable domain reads KAGVTQTPRYLIKTRGQQVTLSCSPISGHRSVSWYQQTPGQGLQFLFEYFSETQRNKGNFPGRFSGRQFSNSRSEMNVSTLELGDSALYLCASSLFTSSGEQFFGPGTRLTVL.

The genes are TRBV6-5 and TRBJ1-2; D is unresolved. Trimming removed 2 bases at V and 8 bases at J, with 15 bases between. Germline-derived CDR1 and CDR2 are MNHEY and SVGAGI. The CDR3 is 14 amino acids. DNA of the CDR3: TGTGCCAGCAGTTACATGGGCCGAGACCCAGGCTACACCTTC. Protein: CASSYMGRDPGYTF.

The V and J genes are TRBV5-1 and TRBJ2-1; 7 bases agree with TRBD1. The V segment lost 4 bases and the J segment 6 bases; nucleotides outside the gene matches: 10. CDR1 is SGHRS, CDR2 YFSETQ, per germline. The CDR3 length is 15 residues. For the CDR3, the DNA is TGCGCCAGCAGCCTCGAGGGGGCCGGGTTCAATGAGCAGTTCTTC. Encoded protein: CASSLEGAGFNEQFF.

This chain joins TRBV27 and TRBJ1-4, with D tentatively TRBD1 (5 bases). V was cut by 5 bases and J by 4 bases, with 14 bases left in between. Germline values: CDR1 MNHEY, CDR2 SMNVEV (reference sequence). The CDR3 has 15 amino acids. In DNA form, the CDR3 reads TGTGCCAGCAGTCCCCGGGACGTCCGTAATGAAAAACTGTTTTTT. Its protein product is CASSPRDVRNEKLFF.

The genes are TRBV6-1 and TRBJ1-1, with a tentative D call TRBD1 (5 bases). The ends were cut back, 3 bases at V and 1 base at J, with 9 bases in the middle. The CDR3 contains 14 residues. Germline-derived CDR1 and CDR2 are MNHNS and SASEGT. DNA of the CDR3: TGTGCCAGCAGTGAGGAGGGGAGGAACACTGAAGCTTTCTTT. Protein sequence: CASSEEGRNTEAFF.

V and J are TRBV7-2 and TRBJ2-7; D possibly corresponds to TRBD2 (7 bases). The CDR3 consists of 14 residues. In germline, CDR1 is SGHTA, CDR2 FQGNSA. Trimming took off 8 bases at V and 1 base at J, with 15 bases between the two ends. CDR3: CASSWGGLSYEQYF. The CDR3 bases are TGTGCCAGCTCTTGGGGGGGGCTATCCTACGAGCAGTACTTC.

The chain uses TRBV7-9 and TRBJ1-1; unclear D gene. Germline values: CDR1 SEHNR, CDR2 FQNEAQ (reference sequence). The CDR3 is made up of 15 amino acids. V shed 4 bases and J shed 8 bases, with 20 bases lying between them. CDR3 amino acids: CASSSGSHFNGEAFF. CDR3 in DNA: TGTGCCAGCAGCTCCGGGTCCCATTTTAATGGGGAAGCTTTCTTT.

The CDR3 sequence: CSVGQGNSNQPQHF. CDR3 nucleotide sequence: TGCAGCGTGGGACAGGGGAATAGCAATCAGCCCCAGCATTTT. The chain links TRBV29-1 to TRBJ1-5, with 10 positions matching TRBD1. With V trimmed by 6 bases and J by 0 bases, 2 bases remained unmatched. Per germline, CDR1 SQVTM and CDR2 ANQGSEA. CDR3 size: 14 residues.

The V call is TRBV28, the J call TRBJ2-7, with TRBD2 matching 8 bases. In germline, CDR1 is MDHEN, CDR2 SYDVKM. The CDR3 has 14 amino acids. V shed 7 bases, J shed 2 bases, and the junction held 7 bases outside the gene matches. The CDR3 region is CASMELADTYEQYF. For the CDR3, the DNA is TGTGCCAGCATGGAACTAGCGGATACCTACGAGCAGTACTTC.

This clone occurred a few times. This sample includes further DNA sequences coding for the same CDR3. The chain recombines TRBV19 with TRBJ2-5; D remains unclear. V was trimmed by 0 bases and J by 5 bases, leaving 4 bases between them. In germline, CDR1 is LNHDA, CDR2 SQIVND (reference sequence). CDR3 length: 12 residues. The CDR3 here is CASSIEPETQYF. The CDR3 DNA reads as TGTGCCAGTAGTATAGAACCGGAGACCCAGTACTTC.

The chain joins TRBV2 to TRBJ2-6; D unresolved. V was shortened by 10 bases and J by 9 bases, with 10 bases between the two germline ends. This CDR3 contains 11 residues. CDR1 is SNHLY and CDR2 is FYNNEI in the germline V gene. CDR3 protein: CATRRVNVLTF. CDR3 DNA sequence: TGTGCCACCAGAAGGGTCAACGTCCTGACTTTC.

For the CDR3, the DNA is TGCAGTGCCCGGAGAGGGAGGGAGCAGTACTTC. This encodes CSARRGREQYF. This rearrangement joins TRBV20-1 to TRBJ2-7; tentative D call: TRBD2 (6 bases). The CDR3 runs 11 residues. Germline V gene sequence: CDR1 DFQATT, CDR2 SNEGSKA (reference sequence). Trimming took off 6 bases at V and 7 bases at J, with 13 bases between the two ends.

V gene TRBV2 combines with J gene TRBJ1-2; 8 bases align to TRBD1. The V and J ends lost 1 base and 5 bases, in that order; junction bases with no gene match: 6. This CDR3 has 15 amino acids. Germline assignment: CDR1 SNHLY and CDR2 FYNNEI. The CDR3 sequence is CASSEVGRGLYGYTF. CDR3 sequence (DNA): TGTGCCAGCAGTGAAGTAGGCAGGGGGCTGTATGGCTACACCTTC.

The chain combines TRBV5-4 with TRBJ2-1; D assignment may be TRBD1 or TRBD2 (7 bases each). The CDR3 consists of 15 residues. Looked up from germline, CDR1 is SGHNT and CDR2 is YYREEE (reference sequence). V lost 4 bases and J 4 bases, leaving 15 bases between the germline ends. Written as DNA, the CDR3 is TGTGCCAGCAGCCAACCAGGGGGGGGGTACAATGAGCAGTTCTTC. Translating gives CASSQPGGGYNEQFF.

The CDR3 DNA reads as TGCGCCAGCAGTGAGTCTCTGACAGGCCGCACTGAAGCTTTCTTT. Translating gives CASSESLTGRTEAFF. The rearrangement joins TRBV10-2 to TRBJ1-1, with TRBD1 as a possible D gene (6 bases). The CDR3 runs to 15 residues. CDR1 and CDR2 (germline): WSHSY, SAAADI. Between the trimmed V and J ends, which lost 0 bases and 4 bases, there was a span of 12 bases.

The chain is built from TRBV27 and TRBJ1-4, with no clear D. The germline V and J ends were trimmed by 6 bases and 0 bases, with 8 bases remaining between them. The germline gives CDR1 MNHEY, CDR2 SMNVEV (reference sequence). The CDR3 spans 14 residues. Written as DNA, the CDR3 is TGTGCCAGCAGCCAAGATGCAACTAATGAAAAACTGTTTTTT. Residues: CASSQDATNEKLFF.

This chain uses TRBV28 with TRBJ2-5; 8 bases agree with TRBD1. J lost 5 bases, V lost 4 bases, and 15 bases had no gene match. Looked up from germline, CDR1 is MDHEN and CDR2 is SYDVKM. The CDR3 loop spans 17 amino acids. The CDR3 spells CASSSPGDRGAGETQYF. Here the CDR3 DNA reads TGTGCCAGCAGTTCTCCCGGTGACAGGGGCGCAGGGGAGACCCAGTACTTC. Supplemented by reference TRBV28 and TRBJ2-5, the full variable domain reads DVKVTQSSRYLVKRTGEKVFLECVQDMDHENMFWYRQDPGLGLRLIYFSYDVKMKEKGDIPEGYSVSREKKERFSLILESASTNQTSMYLCASSSPGDRGAGETQYFGPGTRLLVL.

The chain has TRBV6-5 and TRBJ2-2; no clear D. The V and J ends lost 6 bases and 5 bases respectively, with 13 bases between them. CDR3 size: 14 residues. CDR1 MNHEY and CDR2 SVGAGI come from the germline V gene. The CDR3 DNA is TGTGCCAGCAGCCTTACCGTGAGGACCGGGGAGCTGTTTTTT. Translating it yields CASSLTVRTGELFF.